The 8 T cell receptor beta chains listed next were all sequenced from one sample in a study of technical replicates of blood from several donors. Measured with immunoSEQ multiplex PCR; TCRdb has only the in-frame clones, and not every one. This table has 79,000 or so clones, 92% appearing once. The sample taken for sequencing was T cells isolated from PBMCs. These receptors were collected from a human donor in good health.

The J gene is TRBJ2-7, the V gene TRBV18; 13 bases align to TRBD2. Trimming at V came to 2 bases and at J to 5 bases, leaving 6 bases not matched to a gene. Germline V lookup: CDR1 KGHSH, CDR2 LQKENI. There are 16 residues in the CDR3. The CDR3 here is CASSPGLAGAGDEQYF. The DNA of the CDR3 is TGTGCCAGCTCACCAGGACTAGCGGGAGCCGGTGACGAGCAGTACTTC.

The chain recombines TRBV19 with TRBJ2-1, with 10 bases identical to TRBD2. There are 15 residues in the CDR3. The germline V gene encodes CDR1 LNHDA and CDR2 SQIVND (reference sequence). J was trimmed by 9 bases and V by 3 bases; bases with no gene match: 8. The CDR3 sequence: CASSISLAGRGEQFF. DNA for the CDR3: TGTGCCAGTAGTATCTCACTAGCGGGAAGGGGTGAGCAGTTCTTC.

A remark on this clone: A junction end diverges from the germline sequence, so it may reflect a read error. The chain links TRBV5-6 to TRBJ2-7; the D is unclear. CDR3 size: 12 residues. Per the germline V gene, CDR1 is SGHDT and CDR2 is YYEEEE. The CDR3 nucleotides are TGTGCCAGCAGCTTTATAGACTCCGAGCACAACTTC. Its protein is CASSFIDSEHNF.

The rearrangement uses TRBV11-2 and TRBJ1-2; D is unclear. CDR1 and CDR2 (germline): SGHAT, FQNNGV. This CDR3 has 13 amino acids. V was trimmed by 2 bases and J by 8 bases, leaving 12 bases between them. CDR3 DNA sequence: TGTGCCAGCAGCTTATTCAGGATCGTAGGCTACACCTTC. As protein: CASSLFRIVGYTF.

The chain has TRBV2 and TRBJ1-4; no definite D call. The CDR3 spans 13 residues. The germline V gene has CDR1 SNHLY and CDR2 FYNNEI. V gave up 8 bases and J gave up 0 bases, with 7 bases separating them. CDR3 coding DNA: TGTGCCAGCTCAGATTCAACTAATGAAAAACTGTTTTTT. Its translation is CASSDSTNEKLFF.

V usage is TRBV4-1 and J usage is TRBJ2-7, with D maybe TRBD1 (5 bases). The CDR3 runs 14 residues. CDR1 is MGHRA, CDR2 YSYEKL, per germline. With 1 base removed from V and 6 bases from J, the gap between germline ends came to 13 bases. CDR3 sequence reads: CASSQVSRDREQYF. CDR3 nucleotide sequence: TGCGCCAGCAGCCAAGTCTCCAGGGATCGCGAGCAGTACTTC.

The rearrangement links TRBV5-8 to TRBJ1-5; D gene ambiguous. V was clipped by 1 base and J by 0 bases, with 11 bases between them. This CDR3 has 16 residues. From germline, CDR1 is SGHTS and CDR2 YDEGEE. The CDR3 nucleotides read TGTGCCAGCAGCTTGCTCTCGGGATATAGCAATCAGCCCCAGCATTTT. Protein: CASSLLSGYSNQPQHF.

The gene calls are TRBV27 and TRBJ2-7, with a weak D call TRBD2 (5 bases). CDR3 length: 14 amino acids. The germline CDR1 and CDR2 sequences are MNHEY and SMNVEV (reference sequence). V was pared by 4 bases and J by 0 bases, with 10 bases between. The CDR3: CASSSSGTSYEQYF. CDR3 in DNA: TGTGCCAGCAGTTCCAGCGGAACCTCCTACGAGCAGTACTTC.